This TCR beta chain came from a study of T cell responses to AZD1222 COVID-19 vaccine. This clone showed up just once. Trimming cost V 2 bases and J 5 bases; bases outside gene matches: 3. Germline assignment: CDR1 SGHNT and CDR2 YENEEA. The CDR3 has 15 amino acids. Assay used: immunoSEQ multiplex PCR; TCRdb lists only in-frame clones, some missing. Among about 120,000 clones listed, around 88% were seen once. Sequencing used peripheral blood, obtained 28 days after the second AZD1222 dose. The TCR was taken from an adult who received the AZD1222 COVID-19 vaccine. V and J are TRBV11-3 and TRBJ2-1, with 10 bases lining up with TRBD2. The CDR3 here is CASSLSSGGHNEQFF. The CDR3 DNA reads as TGTGCCAGCAGCTTATCTAGCGGGGGACACAATGAGCAGTTCTTC.